This T cell receptor (beta chain) was retrieved from a study of shared clonotypes between healthy human individuals. Study information: CD4 naive and CD4 memory each took three plates per donor, while CD8 naive took two and CD8 memory one.

This clone was seen a handful of times. Generated by immunoSEQ multiplex PCR, the TCRdb table keeps only in-frame clones and is missing some. This table holds about 1 million clones, more than 65% found once. The CDR3 covers 13 residues. Looked up from germline, CDR1 is GTSNPN and CDR2 is SVGIG (reference sequence). V lost 2 bases and J lost 10; bases outside the gene matches: 3. The V gene is TRBV30, the J gene TRBJ1-6, with 9 bases aligning to TRBD1. Sequenced: memory CD4+ T cells sorted from blood. Subset indicated: CD45RA-negative fraction. The origin of this receptor is a man younger than 30 in good health. CDR3 residues: CAWSTGGLSPLHF. The CDR3 region has the DNA TGTGCCTGGAGTACAGGGGGCTTATCACCCCTCCACTTT.